This T cell receptor beta chain emerged from a study of long-term antiretroviral therapy in people with HIV. Study-level background: The 2015 immediate-ART recommendation was preceded by the earliest samples by about a decade.

Researchers ran immunoSEQ v3.0 at survey level. The repertoire was sequenced with immunoSEQ multiplex PCR; TCRdb's copy has only in-frame clones and lacks some. The sample contains 25,000 to 35,000 clones, 95% of which appear only once. Germline CDR1 is GTSNPN and CDR2 is SVGIG (reference sequence). This CDR3 has 19 amino acids. The V gene end was trimmed by 1 base and the J gene end by 2 bases; junction bases not matched to a gene: 13. Donors needed at least one pre-ART PBMC sample plus at least two post-ART samples. Treatment for all HIV-infected participants took place in the United States. Held in samples before DNA extraction were 1-10 million cryopreserved PBMC.

The chain carries TRBV30 and TRBJ2-3; 12 bases fit TRBD2. The sample in question was unsorted PBMCs, obtained 5.3 years after starting antiretroviral therapy. The TCR comes from a man aged 25-45 years with HIV. The CDR3 DNA reads as TGTGCCTGGAGTGGACTAGCGGGGGACCCACTTAAATTCACAGATACGCAGTATTTT. Translation: CAWSGLAGDPLKFTDTQYF.